Included here is one TCR beta chain sequence, with context. Its cognate antigen is unknown. The V end lost 8 bases, the J end lost 4 bases, and 9 bases lay between the germline ends. Per germline, CDR1 ENHRY and CDR2 SYGVKD. The CDR3 extends over 12 amino acids. The repertoire was sequenced with immunoSEQ multiplex PCR; TCRdb's copy has only in-frame clones and lacks some. Among around 100,000 clones listed, approximately 90% were seen once. Collection occurred without any documented infections or immune events in donors. This record comes from a study of identifying expanded T cells in peripheral blood. Study-level points and caveats: Across healthy donors, higher total template counts meant significantly greater two-week count variance.

The receptor's source is a person between 18 and 75 years old in good health. This rearrangement joins TRBV10-3 to TRBJ1-5; TRBD1 might be the D (5 bases). The specimen was blood. CDR3 DNA sequence: TGTGCCATCTCGGGGGGTAATCAGCCCCAGCATTTT. Protein product: CAISGGNQPQHF.